Listed here are 14 T cell receptor beta chains from one sample, sequenced in a study of blood T cell repertoires in COVID-19. The assay was immunoSEQ multiplex PCR, and TCRdb's table has in-frame clones only and misses some. This sample has about 340,000 clones, with 75% to 90% found just once. Sample: peripheral blood. These receptors all stem from a woman aged 60-75 years with COVID-19, enrolled during active disease.

The V and J genes are TRBV2 and TRBJ1-6; no definite D call. The V and J ends lost 8 bases and 0 bases respectively, with 14 bases between them. Per germline, CDR1 SNHLY and CDR2 FYNNEI. CDR3 size: 16 residues. The CDR3 DNA sequence: TGTGCCAGCTGTTGTTTGGTCAGCTCCTATAATTCACCCCTCCACTTT. As protein: CASCCLVSSYNSPLHF.

The chain employs TRBV7-9 and TRBJ1-1; no clear D. V dropped 10 bases and J dropped 1 base, with 13 bases sitting between them. CDR1 and CDR2 (germline): SEHNR, FQNEAQ (reference sequence). CDR3 length: 13 residues. The CDR3 protein is CAIPGQQNTEAFF. The CDR3 DNA follows: TGTGCCATCCCAGGCCAGCAGAACACTGAAGCTTTCTTT.

In DNA, the CDR3 is TGTGCCAGCAGCGACCAATTCAGGGGGCGAAACACTGAAGCTTTCTTT. Its translation: CASSDQFRGRNTEAFF. The genes are TRBV7-9 and TRBJ1-1, with 8 nucleotides matching TRBD1. This CDR3 has 16 amino acids. After removal of 5 bases from V and 2 bases from J, the junction contained 10 bases not matched to a gene. Per the germline V gene, CDR1 is SEHNR and CDR2 is FQNEAQ (reference sequence).

This clone was counted only a few times. The chain is built from TRBV6-6 and TRBJ1-1; D perhaps matches TRBD1 (6 bases). The CDR3 extends over 15 amino acids. Deletions cut 6 bases from V and 1 base from J, with 15 bases between. Per germline, CDR1 MNHNY and CDR2 SVGAGI (reference sequence). Here the CDR3 reads CASRTGTFTNTEAFF. The CDR3 DNA reads as TGTGCCAGCAGGACGGGGACATTTACGAACACTGAAGCTTTCTTT.

There are a few counts of this clone. The chain is built from TRBV6-5 and TRBJ1-1; 7 nucleotides line up with TRBD1. In germline, CDR1 is MNHEY, CDR2 SVGAGI. V was pared by 6 bases and J by 4 bases, with 5 bases of the junction left unmatched. The CDR3 loop spans 13 amino acids. The CDR3 DNA reads as TGTGCCAGCAGAGCAGGGGGTCGCACTGAAGCTTTCTTT. As protein: CASRAGGRTEAFF.

V is TRBV7-9 and J is TRBJ2-1, with 11 bases lining up with TRBD2. The trim removed 1 base at V and 8 bases at J, leaving 4 bases unmatched. Per the germline V gene, CDR1 is SEHNR and CDR2 is FQNEAQ (reference sequence). The CDR3 runs 15 residues. The CDR3 region is CASSLVSGGADEQFF. CDR3 DNA: TGTGCCAGCAGCTTAGTTAGCGGGGGGGCCGATGAGCAGTTCTTC. The variable domain in full, completed from reference TRBV7-9 and TRBJ2-1, reads DTGVSQNPRHKITKRGQNVTFRCDPISEHNRLYWYRQTLGQGPEFLTYFQNEAQLEKSRLLSDRFSAERPKGSFSTLEIQRTEQGDSAMYLCASSLVSGGADEQFFGPGTRLTVL.

The chain is built from TRBV5-8 and TRBJ1-2, with TRBD1 matching 9 bases. V was clipped by 4 bases and J by 1 base; unmatched bases: 5. Germline V gives CDR1 SGHTS, CDR2 YDEGEE. The CDR3 runs to 15 residues. DNA of the CDR3: TGTGCCAGCAGCCCCAGGGACAGGGATAACTATGGCTACACCTTC. This gives the protein CASSPRDRDNYGYTF.

V usage is TRBV2 and J usage is TRBJ2-4; TRBD1 matches at 7 bases. With V trimmed by 10 bases and J by 0 bases, 15 bases remained unmatched. The CDR3 runs to 17 residues. CDR1 SNHLY and CDR2 FYNNEI come from the germline V gene. This CDR3 is CAIIRDRGVLAKNIQYF. In DNA form, the CDR3 reads TGTGCCATAATCCGGGACAGAGGTGTACTAGCCAAAAACATTCAGTACTTC.

The chain recombines TRBV6-5 with TRBJ1-3; 8 nucleotides match TRBD1. The CDR3 covers 14 residues. Per germline, CDR1 MNHEY and CDR2 SVGAGI. V shed 6 bases and J 2 bases; nucleotides not matched to a gene: 3. The CDR3 is CASRQGEAGNTIYF. The CDR3 bases are TGTGCCAGCAGACAGGGGGAAGCTGGAAACACCATATATTTT.

V and J are TRBV7-8 and TRBJ2-5; tentatively, D is TRBD2 (6 bases). Trimming left V 7 bases short and J 3 bases short, with 9 bases between. Germline CDR1 reads SGHVS; CDR2 reads FQNEAQ. The CDR3 covers 12 residues. As DNA, the CDR3 is TGTGCCAGCACATGGGGGGAAGAGACCCAGTACTTC. Its protein is CASTWGEETQYF.

V usage is TRBV7-2 and J usage is TRBJ2-1, with D perhaps matching TRBD1 (6 bases). The CDR3 runs 13 residues. With 3 bases removed from V and 8 bases from J, the gap between germline ends came to 11 bases. Germline lookup yields CDR1 SGHTA and CDR2 FQGNSA. The CDR3 protein is CASSFNRDHEQFF. CDR3 nucleotide sequence: TGTGCCAGCAGCTTCAACAGGGACCATGAGCAGTTCTTC.

This clone came up once. J is TRBJ1-4 and V is TRBV25-1; TRBD1 matches 8 bases. Germline assignment: CDR1 MGHDK and CDR2 SYGVNS. V was clipped by 3 bases and J by 6 bases; unmatched bases: 6. The CDR3 is 15 residues long. The CDR3 DNA follows: TGTGCCAGCAGTGATATACCGGGACAGGATGAAAAACTGTTTTTT. Translation gives CASSDIPGQDEKLFF.

The rearrangement joins TRBV24-1 to TRBJ1-2; 9 bases line up with TRBD1. There are 15 residues in the CDR3. Germline V gene lookup returns CDR1 KGHDR and CDR2 SFDVKD. Unmatched junction bases numbered 6, after V lost 4 bases and J lost 4 bases. Written as DNA, the CDR3 is TGTGCCACCAGTGACCCGGGACAGGGTAGCTATGGCTACACCTTC. Residues: CATSDPGQGSYGYTF.

The CDR3 nucleotides read TGTGCTAGTGGCTCGACAGGGTCTTGGGAGCAGTACTTC. This translates into CASGSTGSWEQYF. The rearrangement joins TRBV12-5 to TRBJ2-7; 7 bases map to TRBD1. Germline CDR1 is LGHNT and CDR2 is FRNRAP. Germline trimming cut 6 bases from V and 7 bases from J; bases unmatched to any gene: 9. The CDR3 loop spans 13 amino acids.